This T cell receptor (beta chain) was captured by sequencing in a study of blood T cells in healthy people across ages. General study points: Possibly confounding the expanded clonotype changes was the fact that donor CMV status was unknown. Higher diversity and more naive CD4+ cells were features of long-lived donors, compared to aged donors.

Concerning this clonotype: Its antigen is currently unknown.

Donors each provided around 9 milliliters of peripheral blood. Germline V lookup: CDR1 DFQATT, CDR2 SNEGSKA (reference sequence). The V gene end was trimmed by 5 bases and the J gene end by 4 bases; junction bases not matched to a gene: 8. CDR3 length: 15 residues. Primed by a sample-barcoded 5' primer and a J-beta primer mix, a second PCR proceeded for roughly 7 to 12 cycles. MiXCR, run by TCRdb on the 5' RACE reads, gives a single entry per CDR3 protein. Of about 830,000 distinct CDR3 sequences in the sample, approximately 59% were seen once. The sequence was obtained from a man aged 30-40 years in good health. Sample: blood. The J gene is TRBJ2-1, the V gene TRBV20-1, with 10 positions matching TRBD1. CDR3 residues: CSAGRDRGGYNEQFF. The CDR3 nucleotides read TGCAGTGCTGGCAGGGACAGGGGCGGGTACAATGAGCAGTTCTTC.